Listed below are T cell receptor beta chains from one sample, sequenced in a study of T cell repertoires in cytomegalovirus infection. Each CDR3 protein is one row after TCRdb ran MiXCR on the reads. The data contain 480,000 or so distinct CDR3 sequences, about 11% of them seen just once; the ten biggest clones take up roughly 10%. Sample: PBMCs. All receptors derive from a human donor in good health (CMV status not recorded). Some clones in this sample may be carry-over from other donors' samples. Each CDR3 is given with its conserved first and last residue. D genes are given only for firm matches. Clone size is given for some rows only: seen once, a few or many times, or a class if the clone is expanded.

J gene,CDR3 length,V gene,clone size,D gene,CDR3 protein,CDR3 DNA
TRBJ2-7,14,TRBV20-1,many,TRBD2,CSAETSGSSYEQYF,TGCAGTGCAGAGACTAGCGGAAGCTCCTACGAGCAGTACTTC
TRBJ2-5,15,TRBV6-2/TRBV6-3,many,TRBD2,CASRNRLADKETQYF,TGTGCCAGCAGAAATCGACTAGCAGATAAAGAGACCCAGTACTTC
TRBJ2-1,17,TRBV11-2,few,NA,CASILGGGRTPSHEQFF,TGTGCCAGCATCCTCGGAGGGGGTCGGACTCCCTCGCATGAGCAGTTCTTC
TRBJ2-1,14,TRBV5-8,few,NA,CASSRRGQYNEQFF,TGTGCCAGCAGCAGGCGGGGACAGTACAATGAGCAGTTCTTC
TRBJ1-4,13,TRBV12-3/TRBV12-4,many,NA,CASAHATNEKLFF,TGTGCCAGCGCACATGCAACTAATGAAAAACTGTTTTTT
TRBJ2-2,16,TRBV5-4,few,NA,CASSLGRGQNTGELFF,TGTGCCAGCAGCTTGGGAAGGGGACAGAACACCGGGGAGCTGTTTTTT
TRBJ2-5,15,TRBV15,NA,NA,CATSRVGHAEETQYF,TGTGCCACCAGCAGAGTGGGACACGCCGAAGAGACCCAGTACTTC
TRBJ2-3,15,TRBV5-4,NA,NA,CASSLDRPYTDTQYF,TGTGCCAGCAGCTTGGACAGACCTTATACAGATACGCAGTATTTT
TRBJ1-6,15,TRBV5-4,many,NA,CASNWGGSFNSPLHF,TGTGCCAGCAATTGGGGGGGCAGCTTTAATTCACCCCTCCACTTT
TRBJ2-5,16,TRBV10-3,many,TRBD1,CAISESLDREQETQYF,TGTGCCATCAGTGAGTCCCTCGACAGGGAGCAAGAGACCCAGTACTTC
TRBJ1-2,11,TRBV12-3/TRBV12-4,many,NA,CASSKTRGYTF,TGTGCCAGCAGCAAGACACGTGGCTACACCTTC
TRBJ2-1,18,TRBV20-1,NA,TRBD2,CSARDRLAGRTSYNEQFF,TGCAGTGCTAGAGATCGACTAGCGGGACGTACCTCCTACAATGAGCAGTTCTTC
TRBJ2-2,16,TRBV7-3,many,TRBD2,CASTPRGGSYTGELFF,TGTGCCAGCACCCCCCGGGGGGGCTCGTACACCGGGGAGCTGTTTTTT
TRBJ1-2,12,TRBV28,many,NA,CASREQDYGYTF,TGTGCCAGCAGGGAACAGGACTATGGCTACACCTTC
TRBJ1-5,14,TRBV10-3,many,NA,CAISERGLDQPQHF,TGTGCCATCAGTGAACGAGGATTAGATCAGCCCCAGCATTTT
TRBJ2-7,15,TRBV12-3/TRBV12-4,many,TRBD2,CASSSSGLVAYEQYF,TGTGCCAGCTCTTCCTCGGGACTAGTGGCCTACGAGCAGTACTTC
TRBJ1-1,15,TRBV11-2,NA,NA,CASRIRGGGNTEAFF,TGTGCCAGCAGGATACGAGGGGGGGGCAACACTGAAGCTTTCTTT
TRBJ2-1,14,TRBV9,few,TRBD2,CAREREGLGYEQFF,TGTGCCAGGGAGCGGGAGGGCCTAGGTTATGAGCAGTTCTTC
TRBJ2-1,17,TRBV18,few,TRBD2,CASSLQTSGSANNEQFF,TGTGCCAGCTCACTCCAGACTAGCGGGAGTGCGAACAATGAGCAGTTCTTC
TRBJ2-2,12,TRBV5-4,NA,NA,CASSPDGGELFF,TGTGCCAGCAGCCCGGACGGCGGGGAGCTGTTTTTT
TRBJ2-1,16,TRBV5-1,NA,NA,CASSLLSRLSYNEQFF,TGCGCCAGCAGCCTGCTTTCGAGGCTCTCCTACAATGAGCAGTTCTTC
TRBJ2-3,14,TRBV19,many,NA,CASLGRRRTDTQYF,TGTGCCTCCCTGGGCCGAAGGCGCACAGATACGCAGTATTTT
TRBJ2-3,15,TRBV27,NA,TRBD2,CASSVSGGGTDTQYF,TGTGCCAGCAGTGTGAGCGGGGGGGGCACAGATACGCAGTATTTT
TRBJ1-2,14,TRBV5-1,NA,NA,CASSGGQGPYGYTF,TGCGCCAGCAGTGGAGGGCAGGGGCCCTATGGCTACACCTTC
TRBJ2-5,15,TRBV4-1,many,TRBD2,CASSQGAGGQATQYF,TGCGCCAGCAGCCAAGGAGCGGGGGGCCAAGCGACCCAGTACTTC
TRBJ2-1,11,TRBV7-2,many,NA,CASSSAQEAFF,TGTGCCAGCAGCTCCGCCCAGGAAGCGTTCTTC
TRBJ2-2,11,TRBV19,few,NA,CASTITGELFF,TGTGCCAGTACCATAACCGGGGAGCTGTTTTTT
TRBJ2-7,18,TRBV4-2,many,TRBD2,CASSQVEGALAGSYEQYF,TGTGCCAGCAGCCAAGTTGAGGGAGCACTAGCGGGGTCCTACGAGCAGTACTTC
TRBJ1-2,12,TRBV19,few,NA,CASSANPYGYTF,TGTGCCAGTAGCGCTAACCCCTATGGCTACACCTTC
TRBJ1-5,17,TRBV12-3/TRBV12-4,many,NA,CASSLGERAGPFQPQHF,TGTGCCAGCAGTTTAGGCGAGAGGGCAGGGCCTTTTCAGCCCCAGCATTTT
TRBJ1-1,17,TRBV10-3,many,NA,CAIRGWGDRAADTEAFF,TGTGCCATCAGGGGGTGGGGGGACCGAGCGGCGGACACTGAAGCTTTCTTT
TRBJ1-2,14,TRBV15,many,NA,CATSPDPFYYGYTF,TGTGCCACCAGCCCCGACCCTTTTTACTATGGCTACACCTTC
TRBJ2-7,16,TRBV19,many,NA,CASGRGETVSPYEQYF,TGTGCCAGTGGCCGGGGAGAGACCGTGTCGCCCTACGAGCAGTACTTC
TRBJ2-1,14,TRBV7-8,many,TRBD2,CASSLGEGRSEQFF,TGTGCCAGCAGCTTGGGGGAGGGCCGATCTGAGCAGTTCTTC
TRBJ2-7,16,TRBV5-5,many,NA,CASSLDGGGASYEQYF,TGTGCCAGCAGCTTGGACGGCGGCGGGGCCTCCTACGAGCAGTACTTC
TRBJ2-1,15,TRBV7-3,few,NA,CASSPQGEGYNEQFF,TGTGCCAGCAGCCCCCAGGGGGAGGGTTACAATGAGCAGTTCTTC
TRBJ1-1,15,TRBV12-3/TRBV12-4,NA,NA,CASSSFSGWGTEAFF,TGTGCCAGCAGTTCATTTTCAGGGTGGGGCACCGAAGCTTTCTTT
TRBJ2-2,16,TRBV11-2,few,TRBD1,CASSFYRGRRAGELFF,TGTGCCAGCAGCTTTTACAGGGGGCGCCGGGCCGGGGAGCTGTTTTTT
TRBJ2-1,16,TRBV4-1,many,NA,CASSQDRGTPYNEQFF,TGCGCCAGCAGCCAAGATCGGGGGACACCCTACAATGAGCAGTTCTTC
TRBJ1-6,16,TRBV6-1,many,NA,CASSHDRSSYNSPLHF,TGTGCCAGCAGCCACGACAGGAGCTCCTATAATTCACCCCTCCACTTT
TRBJ2-4,16,TRBV20-1,few,TRBD1,CSARNPGQGAFVIQYF,TGCAGTGCTAGAAATCCGGGACAGGGGGCGTTTGTCATTCAGTACTTC